Listed here are 3 T cell receptor beta chains from one sample, sequenced in a study of patients and donors after allogeneic stem cell transplantation (dated by TCRdb to about 2020). Receptors were amplified or captured by RT-PCR. The sequencing machine was a NextSeq 550. The public reads were reprocessed in TCRdb via fastp at Q25 and MiXCR, keeping in-frame beta chains. Identical CDR3 protein sequences are pooled into one entry, listed with their most common genes and DNA. Across this sample there are roughly 880,000 distinct CDR3 sequences, with about a sixth seen only once. The top ten constitute 6% of the sample. Sequencing was carried out using blood, either unsorted or a sorted T cell fraction (not recorded which). The receptors shown here come from a human donor who was either an allogeneic HSCT recipient or a stem cell or donor lymphocyte infusion donor (not recorded which). It is not recorded whose cells these are; they may come from a transplant donor.

The chain couples TRBV6-1 to TRBJ1-5; 11 bases map to TRBD1. Germline lookup yields CDR1 MNHNS and CDR2 SASEGT. The length of the CDR3 is 15 residues. J lost 5 bases, V lost 6 bases, and 6 bases had no gene match. The CDR3 spells CASRSGTGGDQPQHF. CDR3 coding DNA: TGTGCCAGCAGATCCGGGACAGGGGGTGATCAGCCCCAGCATTTT.

The CDR3 bases are TGTGCCAGCAGTGCCCGGGCAGGGGGAGGCGGTGAAGCTTTCTTT. Translation gives CASSARAGGGGEAFF. This chain joins TRBV9 and TRBJ1-1, with 7 bases matching TRBD1. Germline V gene sequence: CDR1 SGDLS, CDR2 YYNGEE. The CDR3 is 15 amino acids. V gave up 5 bases and J gave up 7 bases; unmatched junction bases: 14.

The chain has TRBV5-1 and TRBJ2-7; 7 nucleotides match TRBD2. J gave up 4 bases and V 0 bases, and 7 bases lay outside the gene matches. CDR1 SGHRS and CDR2 YFSETQ come from the germline V gene. The CDR3 runs 15 residues. In DNA, the CDR3 is TGCGCCAGCAGCTTGGGAGGCTGGGGGGGTTACGAGCAGTACTTC. Encoded protein: CASSLGGWGGYEQYF.